Listed below are T cell receptor beta chains from one sample, sequenced in a study of CD8+ T cells in alopecia areata. Profiling relied on immunoSEQ multiplex PCR, and the TCRdb table lists in-frame clones only, not all of them. This sample yields about 130,000 clones, of which roughly 50% are seen a single time; over 15% belongs to the top ten. Here the sequenced sample was CD8+ T cells sorted from blood, taken at week 0. The source is a human donor with alopecia areata. The CDR3 runs from the conserved cysteine through the conserved F or W. The D gene is left open where the match is weak. Clone size is stated in some rows and not others, as once, few, many or a class when expanded.

d_call: TRBD1; j_call: TRBJ1-1; v_call: TRBV29-1; clone_size: NA; cdr3_aa: CSVDPGTGGVAEAFF; cdr3_nt: TGCAGCGTTGATCCCGGGACAGGGGGCGTCGCTGAAGCTTTCTTT
d_call: NA; j_call: TRBJ1-2; v_call: TRBV27; clone_size: once; cdr3_aa: CASSLVSPNYGYTF; cdr3_nt: TGTGCCAGCAGTTTAGTCAGTCCTAACTATGGCTACACCTTC
d_call: NA; j_call: TRBJ1-1; v_call: TRBV30; clone_size: few; cdr3_aa: CASDGYTEAFF; cdr3_nt: TGTGCTTCGGACGGATACACTGAAGCTTTCTTT
d_call: NA; j_call: TRBJ2-7; v_call: TRBV7-9; clone_size: NA; cdr3_aa: CATETGSANYEQYF; cdr3_nt: TGTGCCACAGAAACAGGGTCGGCGAACTACGAGCAGTACTTC
d_call: NA; j_call: TRBJ2-7; v_call: TRBV2; clone_size: few; cdr3_aa: CASSEGGTPFYEQYF; cdr3_nt: TGTGCCAGCAGTGAAGGTGGGACACCCTTTTACGAGCAGTACTTC
d_call: NA; j_call: TRBJ2-7; v_call: TRBV30; clone_size: few; cdr3_aa: CAWSVVRAGGEQYF; cdr3_nt: TGTGCCTGGAGTGTCGTAAGGGCCGGGGGAGAGCAGTACTTC
d_call: NA; j_call: TRBJ1-2; v_call: TRBV6-1; clone_size: NA; cdr3_aa: CASSPRQPFLHGYTF; cdr3_nt: TGTGCCAGCAGCCCGAGACAGCCCTTCTTACATGGCTACACCTTC
d_call: NA; j_call: TRBJ2-7; v_call: TRBV5-1; clone_size: few; cdr3_aa: CASSLDSLNSYEQYF; cdr3_nt: TGCGCCAGCAGCTTGGACAGTTTAAACTCCTACGAGCAGTACTTC
d_call: NA; j_call: TRBJ1-6; v_call: TRBV4-1; clone_size: few; cdr3_aa: CASSQEGQGGSPLHF; cdr3_nt: TGCGCCAGCAGCCAAGAAGGGCAGGGCGGCTCACCCCTCCACTTT
d_call: NA; j_call: TRBJ2-1; v_call: TRBV29-1; clone_size: NA; cdr3_aa: CSVVGPGFYNEQFF; cdr3_nt: TGCAGCGTTGTTGGGCCAGGATTCTACAATGAGCAGTTCTTC
d_call: NA; j_call: TRBJ2-2; v_call: TRBV5-1; clone_size: NA; cdr3_aa: CASSGRRNTGELFF; cdr3_nt: TGCGCCAGCAGCGGGCGGAGGAACACCGGGGAGCTGTTTTTT
d_call: NA; j_call: TRBJ1-2; v_call: TRBV7-9; clone_size: NA; cdr3_aa: CASSLDRRFYGYTF; cdr3_nt: TGTGCCAGCAGCCTCGATCGAAGGTTTTATGGCTACACCTTC
d_call: NA; j_call: TRBJ1-2; v_call: TRBV30; clone_size: NA; cdr3_aa: CAWFNMRELLYGYTF; cdr3_nt: TGTGCCTGGTTCAATATGAGGGAGCTACTCTATGGCTACACCTTC
d_call: TRBD1; j_call: TRBJ1-2; v_call: TRBV6-5; clone_size: NA; cdr3_aa: CASRGTGAYGYTF; cdr3_nt: TGTGCCAGCAGGGGGACAGGGGCCTATGGCTACACCTTC
d_call: TRBD1; j_call: TRBJ2-7; v_call: TRBV29-1; clone_size: NA; cdr3_aa: CSVRPDRGEEQYF; cdr3_nt: TGCAGCGTTCGCCCCGACAGGGGTGAGGAGCAGTACTTC
d_call: NA; j_call: TRBJ2-5; v_call: TRBV7-9; clone_size: few; cdr3_aa: CASLPPGEETQYF; cdr3_nt: TGTGCCAGCCTCCCCCCCGGGGAAGAGACCCAGTACTTC
d_call: TRBD2; j_call: TRBJ2-7; v_call: TRBV4-2; clone_size: few; cdr3_aa: CASSRGLESYEQYF; cdr3_nt: TGTGCCAGCAGCCGCGGACTAGAGTCCTACGAGCAGTACTTC
d_call: TRBD1; j_call: TRBJ2-5; v_call: TRBV7-8; clone_size: few; cdr3_aa: CASKTGGETQYF; cdr3_nt: TGTGCCAGCAAGACAGGGGGAGAGACCCAGTACTTC
d_call: TRBD1; j_call: TRBJ1-1; v_call: TRBV25-1; clone_size: NA; cdr3_aa: CASSRQGTSTEAFF; cdr3_nt: TGTGCCAGCAGTCGACAGGGGACGAGCACTGAAGCTTTCTTT
d_call: NA; j_call: TRBJ2-5; v_call: TRBV5-4; clone_size: once; cdr3_aa: CASSLGTPRETQYF; cdr3_nt: TGTGCCAGCAGCTTGGGGACTCCTAGAGAGACCCAGTACTTC
d_call: NA; j_call: TRBJ1-2; v_call: TRBV7-9; clone_size: NA; cdr3_aa: CASSESQGNGYTF; cdr3_nt: TGTGCCAGCAGCGAGAGTCAGGGGAATGGCTACACCTTC
d_call: NA; j_call: TRBJ1-2; v_call: TRBV7-9; clone_size: few; cdr3_aa: CASSLVEGPDGYTF; cdr3_nt: TGTGCCAGCAGCTTAGTCGAGGGACCGGATGGCTACACCTTC
d_call: NA; j_call: TRBJ1-2; v_call: TRBV27; clone_size: NA; cdr3_aa: CASSARTVESYGYTF; cdr3_nt: TGTGCCAGCAGTGCTAGGACAGTCGAAAGCTATGGCTACACCTTC
d_call: NA; j_call: TRBJ2-7; v_call: TRBV5-4; clone_size: NA; cdr3_aa: CASSGGDEQYF; cdr3_nt: TGTGCCAGCAGCGGCGGTGACGAGCAGTACTTC
d_call: NA; j_call: TRBJ1-6; v_call: TRBV5-1; clone_size: NA; cdr3_aa: CASSPGPSSYNSPLHF; cdr3_nt: TGCGCCAGCAGTCCTGGACCGTCCTCCTATAATTCACCCCTCCACTTT
d_call: NA; j_call: TRBJ2-2; v_call: TRBV10-2; clone_size: NA; cdr3_aa: CASRGDSAEGLNTGELFF; cdr3_nt: TGCGCCAGCAGGGGGGACAGCGCGGAGGGGTTGAACACCGGGGAGCTGTTTTTT
d_call: NA; j_call: TRBJ2-7; v_call: TRBV7-9; clone_size: few; cdr3_aa: CASSPGPVTSYEQYF; cdr3_nt: TGTGCCAGCAGTCCAGGACCAGTAACTTCCTACGAGCAGTACTTC
d_call: NA; j_call: TRBJ2-7; v_call: TRBV2; clone_size: NA; cdr3_aa: CASSETESYEQYF; cdr3_nt: TGTGCCAGCAGTGAAACAGAGTCCTACGAGCAGTACTTC
d_call: NA; j_call: TRBJ2-1; v_call: TRBV30; clone_size: NA; cdr3_aa: CAWSATNNEQFF; cdr3_nt: TGTGCCTGGAGTGCGACTAACAATGAGCAGTTCTTC
d_call: NA; j_call: TRBJ2-7; v_call: TRBV2; clone_size: few; cdr3_aa: CASGVNSYEQYF; cdr3_nt: TGTGCCAGCGGGGTCAACTCCTACGAGCAGTACTTC
d_call: NA; j_call: TRBJ1-1; v_call: TRBV30; clone_size: NA; cdr3_aa: CGQTGGSEAFF; cdr3_nt: TGTGGCCAAACGGGGGGAAGCGAGGCTTTCTTT
d_call: NA; j_call: TRBJ1-1; v_call: TRBV6-5; clone_size: few; cdr3_aa: CASSSDGDEAFF; cdr3_nt: TGTGCCAGCAGTTCGGACGGAGATGAAGCTTTCTTT
d_call: NA; j_call: TRBJ2-2; v_call: TRBV5-6; clone_size: NA; cdr3_aa: CASSLMVGTGELFF; cdr3_nt: TGTGCCAGCAGCTTGATGGTGGGCACCGGGGAGCTGTTTTTT
d_call: TRBD1; j_call: TRBJ1-2; v_call: TRBV7-9; clone_size: few; cdr3_aa: CASGGTDNYGYTF; cdr3_nt: TGTGCCAGCGGGGGGACAGACAACTATGGCTACACCTTC
d_call: NA; j_call: TRBJ2-3; v_call: TRBV7-9; clone_size: NA; cdr3_aa: CASSELGRGLTDTQYF; cdr3_nt: TGTGCCAGCAGCGAGTTGGGGCGGGGACTCACAGATACGCAGTATTTT
d_call: NA; j_call: TRBJ2-7; v_call: TRBV5-6; clone_size: NA; cdr3_aa: CASSNTGNEQYF; cdr3_nt: TGTGCCAGCAGCAATACAGGGAACGAGCAGTACTTC
d_call: TRBD1; j_call: TRBJ1-1; v_call: TRBV30; clone_size: NA; cdr3_aa: CAGTQGEGTEAFF; cdr3_nt: TGTGCTGGGACCCAGGGGGAAGGAACTGAAGCTTTCTTT
d_call: TRBD1; j_call: TRBJ1-5; v_call: TRBV7-9; clone_size: NA; cdr3_aa: CASSFDRGQPQHF; cdr3_nt: TGTGCCAGCAGCTTTGACAGGGGTCAGCCCCAGCATTTT
d_call: NA; j_call: TRBJ2-2; v_call: TRBV7-6; clone_size: NA; cdr3_aa: CASSLSPGPSTGELFF; cdr3_nt: TGTGCCAGCAGCTTATCCCCGGGTCCGAGTACCGGGGAGCTGTTTTTT
d_call: NA; j_call: TRBJ2-1; v_call: TRBV15; clone_size: NA; cdr3_aa: CATSSTDEGYNEQFF; cdr3_nt: TGTGCCACCAGCAGCACAGATGAAGGATACAATGAGCAGTTCTTC
d_call: NA; j_call: TRBJ1-1; v_call: TRBV30; clone_size: NA; cdr3_aa: CAWRIRGNTEAFF; cdr3_nt: TGTGCCTGGAGGATCCGGGGGAACACTGAAGCTTTCTTT
d_call: NA; j_call: TRBJ2-5; v_call: TRBV7-7; clone_size: NA; cdr3_aa: CASSLAGGMETQYF; cdr3_nt: TGTGCTAGCAGCTTAGCTGGGGGGATGGAGACCCAGTACTTC
d_call: TRBD1; j_call: TRBJ1-2; v_call: TRBV30; clone_size: NA; cdr3_aa: CAWTLTGGIGGYTF; cdr3_nt: TGTGCCTGGACACTCACAGGGGGCATCGGTGGCTACACCTTC
d_call: TRBD2; j_call: TRBJ2-1; v_call: TRBV7-8; clone_size: NA; cdr3_aa: CASSLGRGGTYNEQFF; cdr3_nt: TGTGCCAGCAGCTTAGGCCGCGGGGGGACCTACAATGAGCAGTTCTTC
d_call: NA; j_call: TRBJ1-3; v_call: TRBV6-5; clone_size: few; cdr3_aa: CASSRNTIYF; cdr3_nt: TGTGCCAGCAGTCGAAACACCATATATTTT
d_call: NA; j_call: TRBJ2-1; v_call: TRBV7-8; clone_size: NA; cdr3_aa: CASSLDEESYNEQFF; cdr3_nt: TGTGCCAGCAGCTTGGACGAGGAGAGCTACAATGAGCAGTTCTTC
d_call: TRBD1; j_call: TRBJ2-7; v_call: TRBV2; clone_size: NA; cdr3_aa: CASSHGQGAYEQYF; cdr3_nt: TGTGCCAGCAGCCATGGACAGGGGGCCTACGAGCAGTACTTC
d_call: TRBD2; j_call: TRBJ2-1; v_call: TRBV4-2; clone_size: few; cdr3_aa: CASKSRGGRYEQFF; cdr3_nt: TGTGCCAGCAAGTCGCGGGGGGGAAGGTATGAGCAGTTCTTC
d_call: NA; j_call: TRBJ2-3; v_call: TRBV13; clone_size: NA; cdr3_aa: CASSFLELGDTDTQYF; cdr3_nt: TGTGCCAGCAGCTTCCTAGAGCTTGGGGACACAGATACGCAGTATTTT
d_call: NA; j_call: TRBJ1-5; v_call: TRBV6-5; clone_size: NA; cdr3_aa: CASTLGGGQPQHF; cdr3_nt: TGTGCCAGCACTCTCGGGGGGGGACAGCCCCAGCATTTT
d_call: NA; j_call: TRBJ2-1; v_call: TRBV30; clone_size: NA; cdr3_aa: CAWELGQGTNEQFF; cdr3_nt: TGTGCCTGGGAGCTCGGGCAGGGGACCAATGAGCAGTTCTTC
d_call: TRBD1; j_call: TRBJ1-4; v_call: TRBV9; clone_size: NA; cdr3_aa: CASSVGDSTEKLFF; cdr3_nt: TGTGCCAGCAGCGTAGGGGACAGCACCGAAAAACTGTTTTTT